A selection of T cell receptor beta chains follows, all from one sample in a study of cytomegalovirus exposure and HLA in healthy donors. This table comes from immunoSEQ multiplex PCR, and its TCRdb copy is limited to in-frame clones, with some not included. This sample has over 150,000 clones; more than 65% occur once, and the top ten carry roughly 1.2%. Input material: PBMCs. These receptors came from a woman aged 50 to 65 in good health and CMV-seronegative. CDR3s include the opening cysteine and the closing phenylalanine or tryptophan. Fields, in order: clone size, V gene, J gene, CDR3 protein. Clone size is given for some rows only: seen once, a few or many times, or a class if the clone is expanded.

clone_size: .; v_call: TRBV9; j_call: TRBJ2-3; cdr3_aa: CASSAYLTSGYTDTQYF
clone_size: .; v_call: TRBV18; j_call: TRBJ1-3; cdr3_aa: CASSPQTGLGNTIYF
clone_size: few; v_call: TRBV2; j_call: TRBJ1-2; cdr3_aa: CASSENRQVGGYTF
clone_size: .; v_call: TRBV7-2; j_call: TRBJ2-1; cdr3_aa: CASKGGGYDNEQFF
clone_size: .; v_call: TRBV14; j_call: TRBJ2-1; cdr3_aa: CASSQVRLGRYNEQFF
clone_size: .; v_call: TRBV4-3; j_call: TRBJ2-3; cdr3_aa: CASSQEWAGVIGTDTQYF
clone_size: .; v_call: TRBV28; j_call: TRBJ1-2; cdr3_aa: CASTYESRVNYGYTF
clone_size: .; v_call: TRBV19; j_call: TRBJ2-5; cdr3_aa: CASRTGSRETQYF
clone_size: .; v_call: TRBV11-3; j_call: TRBJ1-6; cdr3_aa: CASSSGQLNSPLHF
clone_size: .; v_call: TRBV6-5; j_call: TRBJ2-7; cdr3_aa: CASSSGLVRQYF
clone_size: .; v_call: TRBV7-9; j_call: TRBJ2-7; cdr3_aa: CASSLDGTSGIRRTYEQYF
clone_size: .; v_call: TRBV10-3; j_call: TRBJ2-5; cdr3_aa: CAISDTSGGRQETQYF
clone_size: few; v_call: TRBV28; j_call: TRBJ2-3; cdr3_aa: CASRTGGSTDTQYF
clone_size: .; v_call: TRBV7-2; j_call: TRBJ2-5; cdr3_aa: CASSSGLAGETQYF
clone_size: .; v_call: TRBV10-3; j_call: TRBJ2-1; cdr3_aa: CATDRGAGLGGQFF
clone_size: .; v_call: TRBV5-5; j_call: TRBJ1-2; cdr3_aa: CASTPELLRYGYTF
clone_size: .; v_call: TRBV7-9; j_call: TRBJ1-5; cdr3_aa: CASSLQGNQPQHF
clone_size: .; v_call: TRBV6-6; j_call: TRBJ1-6; cdr3_aa: CASSLEGALHF
clone_size: .; v_call: TRBV6-6; j_call: TRBJ1-2; cdr3_aa: CASRDSYGYTF
clone_size: .; v_call: TRBV4-3; j_call: TRBJ1-2; cdr3_aa: CASSQGRTEGYGYTF
clone_size: .; v_call: TRBV5-1; j_call: TRBJ1-3; cdr3_aa: CASSLTGILGNTIYF
clone_size: .; v_call: TRBV5-5; j_call: TRBJ2-7; cdr3_aa: CASSLAGTDSYEQYF
clone_size: few; v_call: TRBV4-3; j_call: TRBJ1-2; cdr3_aa: CASSQTQKGAGGIYGYTF
clone_size: .; v_call: TRBV14; j_call: TRBJ1-2; cdr3_aa: CASSPPGQGYGYTF
clone_size: .; v_call: TRBV2; j_call: TRBJ1-5; cdr3_aa: CASSHHWTGEGNQPQHF
clone_size: once; v_call: TRBV5-1; j_call: TRBJ1-5; cdr3_aa: CASTPTGRTDQPQHF
clone_size: .; v_call: TRBV7-2; j_call: TRBJ1-5; cdr3_aa: CASRLGGTDNQPQHF
clone_size: .; v_call: TRBV28; j_call: TRBJ2-7; cdr3_aa: CASSSQTPSYEQYF
clone_size: .; v_call: TRBV21-1; j_call: TRBJ2-4; cdr3_aa: CASSKGRGGKLLAKNIQYF
clone_size: .; v_call: TRBV9; j_call: TRBJ2-7; cdr3_aa: CASSVNEGEQYF
clone_size: .; v_call: TRBV9; j_call: TRBJ2-7; cdr3_aa: CASSSRDRGVEQYF
clone_size: .; v_call: TRBV7-2; j_call: TRBJ2-1; cdr3_aa: CASSLARGKPGEQFF
clone_size: .; v_call: TRBV6-6; j_call: TRBJ1-1; cdr3_aa: CASNGQGPNTEAFF
clone_size: .; v_call: TRBV18; j_call: TRBJ1-4; cdr3_aa: CASSPYRGTNEKLFF
clone_size: .; v_call: TRBV5-3; j_call: TRBJ1-5; cdr3_aa: CARSTRDRGLRGNQPQHF